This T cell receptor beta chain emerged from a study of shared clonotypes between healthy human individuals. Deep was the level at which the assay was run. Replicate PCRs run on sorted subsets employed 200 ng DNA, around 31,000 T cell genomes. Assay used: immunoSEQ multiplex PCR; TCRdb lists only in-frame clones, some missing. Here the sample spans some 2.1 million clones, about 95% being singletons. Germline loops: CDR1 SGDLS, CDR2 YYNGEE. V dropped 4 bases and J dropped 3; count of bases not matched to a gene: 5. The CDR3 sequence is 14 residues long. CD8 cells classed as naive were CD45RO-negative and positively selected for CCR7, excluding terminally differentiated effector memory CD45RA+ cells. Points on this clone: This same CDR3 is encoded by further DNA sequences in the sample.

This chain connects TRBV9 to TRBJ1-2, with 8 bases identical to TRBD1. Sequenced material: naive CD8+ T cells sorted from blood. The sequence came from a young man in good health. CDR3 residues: CASSPGGGDYGYTF. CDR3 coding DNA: TGTGCCAGCAGCCCAGGGGGCGGGGACTATGGCTACACCTTC.